A single sample is the source of the 10 T cell receptor beta chains below, sequenced in a study of breast tumors, draining lymph nodes, adjacent tissues. MiXCR, run by TCRdb on the multiplex PCR reads, gives a single entry per CDR3 protein. The sample holds 290,000 or so distinct CDR3 sequences, 30% to 35% seen once. Axillary draining lymph nodes of breast cancer patients supplied the node samples. Specimen: axillary lymph node tissue. Every receptor here comes from a female donor with breast cancer. Some clones in this sample may be carry-over from other donors' samples.

This clonotype was seen many times. The chain carries TRBV11-3 and TRBJ2-1; 7 bases agree with TRBD2. The CDR3 is 16 amino acids. After removal of 2 bases from V and 2 bases from J, the junction contained 6 bases not matched to a gene. Germline CDR1 SGHNT, CDR2 YENEEA. As DNA, the CDR3 is TGTGCCAGCAGCTTACTAGCGCTAGCGGCCTACAATGAGCAGTTCTTC. Translation gives CASSLLALAAYNEQFF.

This clonotype was counted once. The chain has TRBV9 and TRBJ2-3, with 12 bases identical to TRBD2. This CDR3 has 16 residues. Germline CDR1 SGDLS, CDR2 YYNGEE. Losses at the gene ends were 3 bases for V and 11 bases for J; bases not matched to a gene: 13. CDR3 bases: TGTGCCAGCAGCGCGCCGACTAGCGGGAGAGGGAATGAGCAGTATTTT. Amino acid sequence: CASSAPTSGRGNEQYF.

The rearrangement joins TRBV5-6 to TRBJ1-6, with 11 bases lining up with TRBD1. The CDR3 is made up of 16 amino acids. Germline assignment: CDR1 SGHDT and CDR2 YYEEEE. The V segment lost 3 bases and the J segment 5 bases; nucleotides outside the gene matches: 4. Here the CDR3 reads CASSSGQGADNSPLHF. The CDR3 nucleotides read TGTGCCAGCAGCTCCGGACAGGGGGCAGATAATTCACCCCTCCACTTT.

This clonotype came up many times. The gene calls are TRBV12-3 or TRBV12-4 and TRBJ2-1; 8 nucleotides match TRBD2. V lost 2 bases, J lost 8 bases, and 14 bases stayed unmatched. This CDR3 has 17 residues. The CDR3 is CASSLLASGSRIDEQFF. The CDR3 coding sequence is TGTGCCAGCAGTTTATTGGCTAGCGGGTCAAGGATCGATGAGCAGTTCTTC.

V is TRBV2 and J is TRBJ1-1; possible D gene TRBD1, 6 bases. The CDR3 consists of 15 residues. Germline CDR1 reads SNHLY; CDR2 reads FYNNEI. Trimming pared 4 bases from V and 1 base from J, leaving 13 bases between. The DNA of the CDR3 is TGTGCCAGCAGTGCAAGTACAGGGAGGAACACTGAAGCTTTCTTT. This gives the protein CASSASTGRNTEAFF.

The sample holds many counts of this clonotype. The chain links TRBV9 to TRBJ2-1; 12 bases are a match to TRBD2. Germline V lookup: CDR1 SGDLS, CDR2 YYNGEE. V shed 3 bases and J 7 bases; nucleotides not matched to a gene: 8. CDR3 length: 16 residues. CDR3 residues: CASSAPTSGRGNEQFF. CDR3 nucleotides: TGTGCCAGCAGCGCGCCGACTAGCGGGAGAGGGAATGAGCAGTTCTTC.

Note on this clonotype: Mismatch with germline at one junction end may stem from a read error. J is TRBJ2-6 and V is TRBV28; TRBD2 agrees at 8 bases. This CDR3 spans 17 amino acids. Germline V gene sequence: CDR1 MDHEN, CDR2 SYDVKM. The CDR3 nucleotides are TGTGCCGGCAGTTCCACCGGGAGGGGTCCTGGGGCCAACGTCCTGACTTTC. Protein sequence: CAGSSTGRGPGANVLTF.

This clonotype was seen repeatedly, ten times or more. The J gene is TRBJ2-7, the V gene TRBV5-6; 12 bases are shared with TRBD1. The J segment lost 6 bases and the V segment lost 1 base, leaving 8 bases of the junction unmatched. The CDR3 loop spans 16 amino acids. From germline, CDR1 is SGHDT and CDR2 YYEEEE. The DNA of the CDR3 is TGTGCCAGCAGCTTGATCGGGACAGGGGGCGGAGGCGAGCAGTACTTC. Translating gives CASSLIGTGGGGEQYF.

Many counts were recorded for this clonotype. This sequence joins TRBV9 and TRBJ2-3; 10 bases line up with TRBD2. The CDR3 is made up of 15 amino acids. Germline V gene lookup returns CDR1 SGDLS and CDR2 YYNGEE. With 4 bases clipped from V and 2 bases from J, the junction kept 4 bases outside the gene matches. The CDR3 reads CASSKTSGTTDTQYF. In nucleotides, the CDR3 is TGTGCCAGCAGCAAAACTAGCGGGACCACAGATACGCAGTATTTT.

This clonotype was counted ten times or more. The CDR3: CASSRQGGAYLHF. CDR3 bases: TGTGCCAGCAGTCGGCAGGGGGGTGCGTACCTCCACTTT. The chain uses TRBV25-1 and TRBJ1-6; 7 bases match TRBD1. Germline values: CDR1 MGHDK, CDR2 SYGVNS. This CDR3 is built from 13 residues. Germline trimming cut 5 bases from V and 15 bases from J; bases unmatched to any gene: 10.